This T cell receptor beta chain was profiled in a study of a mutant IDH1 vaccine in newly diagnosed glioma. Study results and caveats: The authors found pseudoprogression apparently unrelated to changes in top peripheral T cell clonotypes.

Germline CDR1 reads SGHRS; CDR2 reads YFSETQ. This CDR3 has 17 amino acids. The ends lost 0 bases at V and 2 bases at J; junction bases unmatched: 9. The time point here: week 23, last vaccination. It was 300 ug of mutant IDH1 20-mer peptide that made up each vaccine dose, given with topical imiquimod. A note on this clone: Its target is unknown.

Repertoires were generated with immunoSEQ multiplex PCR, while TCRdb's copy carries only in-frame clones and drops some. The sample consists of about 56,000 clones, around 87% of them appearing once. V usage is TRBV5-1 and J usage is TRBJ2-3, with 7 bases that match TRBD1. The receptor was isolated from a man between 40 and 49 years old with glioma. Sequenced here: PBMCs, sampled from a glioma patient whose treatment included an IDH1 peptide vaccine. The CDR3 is CASSLGQGVANTDTQYF. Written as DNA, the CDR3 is TGCGCCAGCAGCTTGGGACAGGGAGTAGCGAACACAGATACGCAGTATTTT. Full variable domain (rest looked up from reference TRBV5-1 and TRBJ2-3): KAGVTQTPRYLIKTRGQQVTLSCSPISGHRSVSWYQQTPGQGLQFLFEYFSETQRNKGNFPGRFSGRQFSNSRSEMNVSTLELGDSALYLCASSLGQGVANTDTQYFGPGTRLTVL.